One and the same sample provided the 3 T cell receptor beta chains below, sequenced in a study of response to subunit inactivated influenza vaccine. TCRdb ran MiXCR on the RT-PCR reads and lists one entry per CDR3 protein. The sample shows roughly 540,000 distinct CDR3 sequences, under 30% of them seen only once. These data were likewise used in another study, on T cells expressing NK-cell markers. From that study: It was by 5'RACE template switching with UMIs that TCR beta cDNA was made.

The sequences come from CD4+ T cells sorted from PBMCs, collected about 13 days after vaccination. Receptors were obtained from a man in his fifties or sixties who received an inactivated influenza vaccine.

The chain couples TRBV6-2 or TRBV6-3 to TRBJ2-2; tentatively, D is TRBD2 (6 bases). V lost 5 bases to trimming and J lost 3 bases, with 16 bases between them. From germline, CDR1 is MNHEY and CDR2 SVGEGT. This CDR3 comprises 16 residues. CDR3 loop: CASSPRGGRDTGELFF. CDR3 nucleotide sequence: TGTGCCAGCAGTCCACGAGGAGGGCGGGACACCGGGGAGCTGTTTTTT.

This clonotype was seen a few times. The chain is built from TRBV5-1 and TRBJ1-1; D gene uncertain. The CDR3 runs 15 residues. Germline V CDR1 and CDR2: SGHRS, YFSETQ. V shed 0 bases and J shed 0 bases, with 9 bases lying between them. The CDR3 loop reads CASSLAAGMNTEAFF. DNA for the CDR3: TGCGCCAGCAGCTTGGCCGCGGGCATGAACACTGAAGCTTTCTTT.

In this sample, this clonotype turned up many times. The J gene is TRBJ2-4, the V gene TRBV4-3, with D perhaps matching TRBD2 (6 bases). V lost 1 base and J 6 bases, leaving 16 bases between the germline ends. Germline V lookup: CDR1 LGHNA, CDR2 YSLEER. The CDR3 sequence is 16 residues long. The CDR3 coding sequence is TGCGCCAGCAGCCAAGGTTCCGGGAGTTTGGGAAACATTCAGTACTTC. Protein: CASSQGSGSLGNIQYF.